What follows are 22 T cell receptor beta chains derived from one specimen sequenced in a study of blood T cell repertoires in COVID-19. The assay was immunoSEQ multiplex PCR, and TCRdb's table has in-frame clones only and misses some. Among about 70,000 clones listed, roughly 85% were seen once. Sequencing was performed on peripheral blood. The source of these receptors is a woman older than 75 with acute or convalescent COVID-19.

In DNA, the CDR3 is TGCGCCAGCAGCTGGCTAGCGGGGGACACCGGGGAGCTGTTTTTT. Protein product: CASSWLAGDTGELFF. This chain joins TRBV5-1 and TRBJ2-2, with 10 bases aligning to TRBD2. The CDR3 runs to 15 residues. The V and J ends lost 3 bases and 3 bases, in that order; junction bases with no gene match: 2. Germline V lookup: CDR1 SGHRS, CDR2 YFSETQ. The full variable domain, rest sourced from reference TRBV5-1 and TRBJ2-2, is KAGVTQTPRYLIKTRGQQVTLSCSPISGHRSVSWYQQTPGQGLQFLFEYFSETQRNKGNFPGRFSGRQFSNSRSEMNVSTLELGDSALYLCASSWLAGDTGELFFGEGSRLTVL.

The chain has TRBV19 and TRBJ1-3; maybe TRBD1 (6 bases). This CDR3 region has 17 residues. Between the trimmed V and J ends, which lost 6 bases and 0 bases, there was a span of 18 bases. CDR1 is LNHDA and CDR2 is SQIVND in the germline V gene (reference sequence). The CDR3 sequence: CASSPGHGQISGNTIYF. CDR3 nucleotide sequence: TGTGCCAGTAGCCCGGGCCATGGACAGATCTCTGGAAACACCATATATTTT.

The V call is TRBV5-1, the J call TRBJ1-3, with TRBD1 identical over 8 bases. The J segment lost 5 bases and the V segment lost 4 bases, leaving 11 bases of the junction unmatched. CDR3 size: 16 residues. CDR1 SGHRS and CDR2 YFSETQ come from the germline V gene. The CDR3 loop is CASSLRQGTGRNTIYF. Written as DNA, the CDR3 is TGCGCCAGCAGCCTCCGACAGGGGACGGGGCGAAACACCATATATTTT.

The V call is TRBV5-1, the J call TRBJ1-2, with TRBD1 matching over 8 bases. With 4 bases clipped from V and 3 bases from J, the junction kept 2 bases outside the gene matches. Germline V gene sequence: CDR1 SGHRS, CDR2 YFSETQ. The CDR3 is 13 amino acids. CDR3 in amino acids: CASSQTGDYGYTF. The CDR3 DNA reads as TGCGCCAGCAGCCAGACAGGGGACTATGGCTACACCTTC.

This chain links TRBV19 with TRBJ1-1; D might be TRBD1 (6 bases). CDR3 length equals 13 residues. Germline-derived CDR1 and CDR2 are LNHDA and SQIVND (reference sequence). The ends were cut back, 10 bases at V and 11 bases at J, with 23 bases in the middle. This chain's CDR3 is CATGDTRYLGAFF. The CDR3 DNA is TGTGCCACTGGGGACACAAGGTACCTGGGGGCTTTCTTT.

The chain links TRBV9 to TRBJ2-1, with TRBD2 identical over 14 bases. The CDR3 is 14 amino acids. From germline, CDR1 is SGDLS and CDR2 YYNGEE. After removal of 8 bases from V and 7 bases from J, the junction contained 5 bases not matched to a gene. Here the CDR3 reads CASSTSGGANEQFF. In DNA, the CDR3 is TGTGCCAGTTCGACTAGCGGGGGGGCTAATGAGCAGTTCTTC. Together with reference TRBV9 and TRBJ2-1, the CDR3 gives the full variable domain: DSGVTQTPKHLITATGQRVTLRCSPRSGDLSVYWYQQSLDQGLQFLIQYYNGEERAKGNILERFSAQQFPDLHSELNLSSLELGDSALYFCASSTSGGANEQFFGPGTRLTVL.

V gene TRBV3-1 (or the pseudogene TRBV3-2) combines with J gene TRBJ1-2; TRBD1 agrees at 7 bases. Germline CDR1 is LGHDT and CDR2 is YNNKEL (reference sequence). This CDR3 region has 14 residues. V lost 3 bases and J lost 7; bases outside the gene matches: 8. This CDR3 reads CASSHSTGDGGYTF. The CDR3 region has the DNA TGTGCCAGCAGCCATAGTACAGGGGATGGTGGCTACACCTTC.

This clone was detected a few times. The chain has TRBV29-1 and TRBJ1-1, with 9 bases aligning to TRBD1. J gave up 3 bases and V 5 bases, and 4 bases lay outside the gene matches. The CDR3 is 13 residues long. Germline-derived CDR1 and CDR2 are SQVTM and ANQGSEA. The CDR3 sequence: CSVRQGGDTEAFF. The DNA for the CDR3 is TGCAGCGTTCGACAGGGGGGAGACACTGAAGCTTTCTTT.

The V and J genes are TRBV6-5 and TRBJ2-7, with 9 bases fitting TRBD1. The CDR3 runs to 14 residues. V trimming: 5 bases; J trimming: 2 bases; junction bases outside the gene matches: 4. CDR1 is MNHEY and CDR2 is SVGAGI in the germline V gene. CDR3 nucleotides: TGTGCCAGCAGTCGGGACAGGGAACCCTACGAGCAGTACTTC. The encoded protein is CASSRDREPYEQYF.

The chain is built from TRBV7-2 and TRBJ1-1, with D possibly matching TRBD1 (6 bases). The V and J ends lost 5 bases and 3 bases respectively, with 16 bases between them. The length of the CDR3 is 15 residues. From germline, CDR1 is SGHTA and CDR2 FQGNSA. Here the CDR3 DNA reads TGTGCCAGCAGCCCTCTGGGGGGGGCCGACACTGAAGCTTTCTTT. Translating gives CASSPLGGADTEAFF.

The rearrangement joins TRBV10-3 to TRBJ2-3; TRBD1 is a possible D gene (5 bases). The CDR3 runs to 12 residues. The germline CDR1 and CDR2 sequences are ENHRY and SYGVKD. V was shortened by 7 bases and J by 5 bases, with 10 bases between the two germline ends. The CDR3 sequence is CAIKGVEDTQYF. CDR3 DNA: TGTGCCATCAAAGGGGTTGAAGATACGCAGTATTTT.

The rearrangement links TRBV24-1 to TRBJ2-2; 10 bases align to TRBD1. Trimming cost V 2 bases and J 5 bases; bases outside gene matches: 1. CDR3 length: 15 amino acids. Germline-derived CDR1 and CDR2 are KGHDR and SFDVKD. CDR3 loop: CATSDWGQGTGELFF. CDR3 in DNA: TGTGCCACCAGTGATTGGGGACAGGGGACCGGGGAGCTGTTTTTT.

The rearrangement joins TRBV6-5 to TRBJ2-5; maybe TRBD2 (5 bases). The CDR3 is made up of 12 amino acids. CDR1 MNHEY and CDR2 SVGAGI come from the germline V gene. V lost 4 bases and J lost 2, with 5 bases in between. The CDR3 loop is CASSSGQETQYF. CDR3 coding DNA: TGTGCCAGCAGTTCGGGACAAGAGACCCAGTACTTC.

The rearrangement uses TRBV11-2 and TRBJ2-7, with D hard to call. From germline, CDR1 is SGHAT and CDR2 FQNNGV. V lost 1 base and J 9 bases, leaving 7 bases between the germline ends. The length of the CDR3 is 11 residues. In DNA, the CDR3 is TGTGCCAGCAGCTTAGGGAGAGGGCAGTACTTC. Its translation: CASSLGRGQYF.

This chain uses TRBV7-2 with TRBJ1-5; D remains unclear. V lost 5 bases to trimming and J lost 1 base, with 12 bases between them. The CDR3 extends over 15 amino acids. Per the germline V gene, CDR1 is SGHTA and CDR2 is FQGNSA. CDR3 DNA: TGTGCCAGCAGCCTCTCGGGAGGGAGCAATCAGCCCCAGCATTTT. This encodes CASSLSGGSNQPQHF.

The rearrangement links TRBV10-1 to TRBJ2-1; 11 nucleotides agree with TRBD1. Germline V CDR1 and CDR2: WNHNN, SYGVQD (reference sequence). Trimming took 2 bases from V and 12 from J; bases not matched to a gene: 12. The CDR3 consists of 16 residues. This chain's CDR3 is CASSELSGTGGLRQFF. DNA for the CDR3: TGCGCCAGCAGTGAGCTTTCCGGGACAGGGGGATTACGGCAGTTCTTC.

This clone came up a few times. The chain has TRBV27 and TRBJ1-6; 12 bases map to TRBD1. The V segment lost 5 bases and the J segment 4 bases; nucleotides outside the gene matches: 3. This CDR3 region has 16 residues. CDR1 MNHEY and CDR2 SMNVEV come from the germline V gene (reference sequence). CDR3 amino acids: CASSPGQGAYNSPLHF. In DNA form, the CDR3 reads TGTGCCAGCAGTCCGGGACAGGGGGCGTATAATTCACCCCTCCACTTT.

V gene TRBV11-2 combines with J gene TRBJ1-2, with 8 bases fitting TRBD1. This CDR3 contains 16 residues. The ends lost 1 base at V and 0 bases at J; junction bases unmatched: 4. CDR1 and CDR2 (germline): SGHAT, FQNNGV. The CDR3 nucleotides are TGTGCCAGCAGCTTAGGTCAGGGGGCGACTAACTATGGCTACACCTTC. Protein product: CASSLGQGATNYGYTF.

The chain couples TRBV19 to TRBJ1-1, with D unresolved. The CDR3 extends over 14 amino acids. Germline V gene data show CDR1 as LNHDA and CDR2 as SQIVND (reference sequence). Trimming left V 1 base short and J 3 bases short, with 9 bases between. The CDR3 coding sequence is TGTGCCAGTAGTATAGGAGCGTTGGACACTGAAGCTTTCTTT. The encoded protein is CASSIGALDTEAFF.

This clone showed up just once. The gene calls are TRBV7-9 and TRBJ2-7; no definite D call. CDR1 is SEHNR and CDR2 is FQNEAQ in the germline V gene (reference sequence). Trimming stripped 5 bases from V and 0 bases from J, with 14 bases between. CDR3 length: 15 residues. The chain's CDR3 is CASSTYDLSSYEQYF. CDR3 nucleotide sequence: TGTGCCAGCAGCACCTATGACTTAAGCTCCTACGAGCAGTACTTC. The variable domain in full, completed from reference TRBV7-9 and TRBJ2-7, reads DTGVSQNPRHKITKRGQNVTFRCDPISEHNRLYWYRQTLGQGPEFLTYFQNEAQLEKSRLLSDRFSAERPKGSFSTLEIQRTEQGDSAMYLCASSTYDLSSYEQYFGPGTRLTVT.

The rearrangement joins TRBV7-2 to TRBJ1-5, with D possibly being TRBD1 (6 bases). Deletions cut 3 bases from V and 0 bases from J, with 9 bases between. Germline CDR1 is SGHTA and CDR2 is FQGNSA. The CDR3 covers 15 residues. This CDR3 reads CASSFGRGSNQPQHF. The CDR3, as DNA: TGTGCCAGCAGCTTTGGCAGGGGTAGCAATCAGCCCCAGCATTTT.

The J gene is TRBJ1-4, the V gene TRBV19; 7 nucleotides align to TRBD1. CDR1 and CDR2 (germline): LNHDA, SQIVND (reference sequence). The CDR3 spans 18 residues. V was clipped by 3 bases and J by 5 bases; unmatched bases: 15. This CDR3 is CASSIGRQGILKNEKLFF. The DNA for the CDR3 is TGTGCCAGTAGTATTGGTCGACAGGGCATCCTCAAGAATGAAAAACTGTTTTTT.